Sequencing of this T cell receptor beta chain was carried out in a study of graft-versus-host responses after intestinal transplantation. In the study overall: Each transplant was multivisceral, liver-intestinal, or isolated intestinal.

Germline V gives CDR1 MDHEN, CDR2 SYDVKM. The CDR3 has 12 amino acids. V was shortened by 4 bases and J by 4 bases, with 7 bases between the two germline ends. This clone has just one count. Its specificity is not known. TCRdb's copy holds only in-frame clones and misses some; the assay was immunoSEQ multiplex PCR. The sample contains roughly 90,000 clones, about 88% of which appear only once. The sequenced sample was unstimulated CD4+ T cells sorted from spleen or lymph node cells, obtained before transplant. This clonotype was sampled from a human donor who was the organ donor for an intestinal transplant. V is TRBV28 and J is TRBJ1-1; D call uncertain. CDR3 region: CASSSPGTEAFF. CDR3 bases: TGTGCCAGCAGTTCCCCGGGCACTGAAGCTTTCTTT. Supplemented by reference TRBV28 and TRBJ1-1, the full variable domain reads DVKVTQSSRYLVKRTGEKVFLECVQDMDHENMFWYRQDPGLGLRLIYFSYDVKMKEKGDIPEGYSVSREKKERFSLILESASTNQTSMYLCASSSPGTEAFFGQGTRLTVV.